One sample yielded the 29 T cell receptor beta chains listed below, sequenced in a study of blood T cell repertoires in COVID-19 (dated by TCRdb to 2020 to 2021). The library was produced with the immunoSEQ multiplex PCR assay. TCRdb obtained this table from immuneACCESS and retained in-frame rearrangements with V and J assigned. These tables miss some clones; where compared with another copy, unresolved V genes account for less than half of the shortfall, and the remainder is unexplained. The sample profile shows roughly 240,000 clones; 85% of them were found once. 9.1% of the sample is in the top ten clones. Sequencing input: PBMCs or T cells enriched from blood (not recorded which). The receptors were gathered from a woman aged 50 to 65 with acute COVID-19.

The chain links TRBV13 to TRBJ1-2; 8 nucleotides match TRBD1. CDR1 and CDR2 from the germline V gene are PRHDT and FYEKMQ (reference sequence). The CDR3 sequence is 15 residues long. The ends lost 5 bases at V and 13 bases at J; junction bases unmatched: 18. The CDR3 nucleotides are TGTGCCAGCAGCACAGCCGGACAGGGCCGATACCCCTTCACCTTC. This sequence encodes CASSTAGQGRYPFTF.

This clone was seen just once. The CDR3 DNA reads as TGTGCCAGCTCACCTCAGAACGGACAGGTGACTGAAGCTTTCTTT. This gives the protein CASSPQNGQVTEAFF. V gene TRBV18 combines with J gene TRBJ1-1, with 7 bases lining up with TRBD1. This CDR3 is 15 amino acids long. The junction had 9 bases not matched to a gene; V was cut back by 3 bases and J by 5 bases. From germline, CDR1 is KGHSH and CDR2 LQKENI.

The chain carries TRBV30 and TRBJ1-3; D ambiguous. Per the germline V gene, CDR1 is GTSNPN and CDR2 is SVGIG (reference sequence). This CDR3 spans 15 amino acids. Trimming left V 3 bases short and J 4 bases short, with 16 bases between. As DNA, the CDR3 is TGTGCCTGGAGCGCAACCGTTGCCAGGGGAAACACCATATATTTT. It specifies CAWSATVARGNTIYF.

The rearrangement joins TRBV29-1 to TRBJ2-3, with D maybe TRBD1 (5 bases). The CDR3 has 11 residues. CDR1 is SQVTM, CDR2 ANQGSEA, per germline. Trimming pared 6 bases from V and 3 bases from J, leaving 7 bases between. The CDR3 bases are TGCAGCGTGAAGGGGACAGATACGCAGTATTTT. This encodes CSVKGTDTQYF.

V and J are TRBV9 and TRBJ1-4; the D gene is possibly TRBD1 (5 bases). The V gene's germline CDR1 is SGDLS and CDR2 YYNGEE. CDR3 length: 16 amino acids. With 0 bases removed from V and 8 bases from J, the gap between germline ends came to 17 bases. As DNA, the CDR3 is TGTGCCAGCAGCGTAGGTCTACAGGTCCCTCAGGAAAAACTGTTTTTT. As protein: CASSVGLQVPQEKLFF.

The gene calls are TRBV30 and TRBJ1-4; no definite D call. Germline-derived CDR1 and CDR2 are GTSNPN and SVGIG (reference sequence). The CDR3 covers 13 residues. The germline V and J ends were trimmed by 2 bases and 4 bases, with 8 bases remaining between them. For the CDR3, the DNA is TGTGCCTGGAGTACGGGGAATAATGAAAAACTGTTTTTT. It is translated as CAWSTGNNEKLFF. Full variable domain (rest looked up from reference TRBV30 and TRBJ1-4): SQTIHQWPATLVQPVGSPLSLECTVEGTSNPNLYWYRQAAGRGLQLLFYSVGIGQISSEVPQNLSASRPQDRQFILSSKKLLLSDSGFYLCAWSTGNNEKLFFGSGTQLSVL.

The gene calls are TRBV15 and TRBJ1-1, with unresolved D. This CDR3 contains 17 residues. Germline assignment: CDR1 LNHNV and CDR2 YYDKDF (reference sequence). Between the trimmed V and J ends, which lost 1 base and 0 bases, there was a span of 15 bases. In nucleotides, the CDR3 is TGTGCCACCAGCAGAGGGGCAGAGTTGGGTGTGAACACTGAAGCTTTCTTT. Its protein product is CATSRGAELGVNTEAFF.

This clone was detected only once. The V call is TRBV19, the J call TRBJ2-1, with TRBD1 identical over 11 bases. From germline, CDR1 is LNHDA and CDR2 SQIVND (reference sequence). V lost 7 bases and J lost 7; bases outside the gene matches: 6. The length of the CDR3 is 14 residues. CDR3 in DNA: TGTGCCAGTACCCCCAGGGACAGGGGGAATGAGCAGTTCTTC. Protein sequence: CASTPRDRGNEQFF.

On this clone: This specimen includes other DNA sequences encoding the same CDR3. V is TRBV30 and J is TRBJ1-5; 7 bases are shared with TRBD1. Unmatched junction bases numbered 3, after V lost 2 bases and J lost 2 bases. The CDR3 runs to 14 residues. Per germline, CDR1 GTSNPN and CDR2 SVGIG (reference sequence). As DNA, the CDR3 is TGTGCCTGGAGTCGTGACAGGGGCAATCAGCCCCAGCATTTT. It codes for CAWSRDRGNQPQHF.

This clone was counted between two and nine times. The chain is built from TRBV3-1 (or the pseudogene TRBV3-2) and TRBJ1-2; no firm D call. This CDR3 has 11 residues. Germline loops: CDR1 LGHDT, CDR2 YNNKEL (reference sequence). Between the trimmed V and J ends, which lost 4 bases and 9 bases, there was a span of 9 bases. This chain's CDR3 is CASSRSDSYTF. The DNA of the CDR3 is TGTGCCAGCAGCCGATCTGACAGCTACACCTTC.

The table lists this clone with a count of one. J is TRBJ1-2 and V is TRBV9, with 7 bases identical to TRBD1. Germline values: CDR1 SGDLS, CDR2 YYNGEE. With 2 bases clipped from V and 4 bases from J, the junction kept 5 bases outside the gene matches. CDR3 size: 14 residues. The CDR3 protein is CASSVSGQTYGYTF. CDR3 coding DNA: TGTGCCAGCAGCGTTTCGGGACAGACCTATGGCTACACCTTC.

This chain connects TRBV10-3 to TRBJ1-1, with D possibly TRBD1 on 6 matching bases. Trimming stripped 3 bases from V and 4 bases from J, with 15 bases between. CDR1 is ENHRY, CDR2 SYGVKD, per germline. The CDR3 has 15 residues. The CDR3 loop is CAISEPAGVATEAFF. The CDR3 nucleotides read TGTGCCATCAGTGAACCAGCAGGGGTGGCCACTGAAGCTTTCTTT.

The chain combines TRBV29-1 with TRBJ1-1; TRBD1 might be the D (6 bases). Germline assignment: CDR1 SQVTM and CDR2 ANQGSEA. This CDR3 region has 14 residues. V lost 5 bases to trimming and J lost 4 bases, with 17 bases between them. CDR3 sequence: CSVRGGAKGTEAFF. The CDR3 coding sequence is TGCAGCGTTCGGGGGGGGGCAAAGGGCACTGAAGCTTTCTTT.

Comments on this clone: The same CDR3 arises from other DNA sequences in this sample as well. The chain recombines TRBV5-1 with TRBJ2-7; 9 positions agree with TRBD1. V was pared by 0 bases and J by 3 bases, with 1 base of the junction left unmatched. Germline-derived CDR1 and CDR2 are SGHRS and YFSETQ. This CDR3 is 14 amino acids long. CDR3 sequence: CASSLGGQGYEQYF. CDR3 sequence (DNA): TGCGCCAGCAGCTTGGGGGGACAGGGCTACGAGCAGTACTTC.

The chain combines TRBV19 with TRBJ1-2, with a weak D call TRBD1 (6 bases). CDR1 and CDR2 from the germline V gene are LNHDA and SQIVND (reference sequence). The CDR3 contains 13 residues. V gave up 5 bases and J gave up 6 bases, with 13 bases separating them. The CDR3 region is CASSDGTLDGYTF. In nucleotides, the CDR3 is TGTGCCAGTAGTGACGGGACACTTGATGGCTACACCTTC.

The V call is TRBV6-5, the J call TRBJ2-2; perhaps TRBD1 as D (6 bases). Per the germline V gene, CDR1 is MNHEY and CDR2 is SVGAGI. V lost 4 bases and J lost 6, with 15 bases in between. The CDR3 sequence is 15 residues long. CDR3 sequence: CASSLSRGRSGELFF. Here the CDR3 DNA reads TGTGCCAGCAGTTTATCCAGGGGCAGGTCCGGGGAGCTGTTTTTT.

The chain has TRBV12-5 and TRBJ1-1; D is perhaps TRBD1 (5 bases). V shed 2 bases and J shed 3 bases, with 13 bases lying between them. Germline values: CDR1 LGHNT, CDR2 FRNRAP. The CDR3 totals 15 residues. The CDR3 sequence: CASGLSGEGDTEAFF. The DNA for the CDR3 is TGTGCTAGTGGTTTGTCTGGGGAAGGGGACACTGAAGCTTTCTTT.

The CDR3 loop reads CASSPTSGNTIYF. The CDR3 DNA sequence: TGTGCCAGCAGCCCAACTTCTGGAAACACCATATATTTT. The chain couples TRBV7-2 to TRBJ1-3; D is uncertain. The CDR3 spans 13 residues. The V gene lost 5 bases and the J gene lost 1 base, with 6 bases spanning the gap. Per the germline V gene, CDR1 is SGHTA and CDR2 is FQGNSA.

This sequence joins TRBV6-4 and TRBJ1-1; no firm D call. V was shortened by 6 bases and J by 5 bases, with 16 bases between the two germline ends. Germline loops: CDR1 MRHNA, CDR2 SNTAGT. The CDR3 has 14 amino acids. CDR3 sequence: CASRSSGEGTEAFF. Written as DNA, the CDR3 is TGTGCCAGCAGGAGCTCCGGGGAAGGGACTGAAGCTTTCTTT.

This chain links TRBV9 with TRBJ1-5; maybe TRBD1 (5 bases). The germline V gene has CDR1 SGDLS and CDR2 YYNGEE. CDR3 length equals 15 residues. V was clipped by 4 bases and J by 5 bases, with 16 bases between them. The CDR3 nucleotides are TGTGCCAGCAGCCCGACAGCCGGAGGGGATCAGCCCCAGCATTTT. As protein: CASSPTAGGDQPQHF.

The V call is TRBV9, the J call TRBJ1-3; the D is unclear. V lost 7 bases to trimming and J lost 1 base, with 15 bases between them. CDR3 length: 15 amino acids. The germline V gene has CDR1 SGDLS and CDR2 YYNGEE. DNA of the CDR3: TGTGCCAGCGCTAGCGAGGGTCTATCTGGAAACACCATATATTTT. As protein: CASASEGLSGNTIYF. Variable domain in full (rest from reference TRBV9 and TRBJ1-3): DSGVTQTPKHLITATGQRVTLRCSPRSGDLSVYWYQQSLDQGLQFLIQYYNGEERAKGNILERFSAQQFPDLHSELNLSSLELGDSALYFCASASEGLSGNTIYFGEGSWLTVV.

This chain uses TRBV5-4 with TRBJ2-5; maybe TRBD2 (5 bases). V gave up 0 bases and J gave up 5 bases, with 11 bases separating them. The CDR3 runs 14 residues. Germline assignment: CDR1 SGHNT and CDR2 YYREEE (reference sequence). The DNA for the CDR3 is TGTGCCAGCAGCTTGGGAACAGCGGAGGAGACCCAGTACTTC. Protein sequence: CASSLGTAEETQYF.

This chain links TRBV6-5 with TRBJ1-5; TRBD1 matches 9 bases. The CDR3 covers 15 residues. Germline CDR1 MNHEY, CDR2 SVGAGI. The junction had 5 bases not matched to a gene; V was cut back by 4 bases and J by 4 bases. This chain's CDR3 is CASSFKQGANQPQHF. In nucleotides, the CDR3 is TGTGCCAGCAGTTTTAAACAGGGGGCAAATCAGCCCCAGCATTTT.

The V gene is TRBV7-2, the J gene TRBJ1-1; the D is unclear. The CDR3 consists of 16 residues. The germline CDR1 and CDR2 sequences are SGHTA and FQGNSA. The V end was cut by 5 bases, the J end by 1 base, with 17 bases between. CDR3 in amino acids: CASSPPSRGQNTEAFF. For the CDR3, the DNA is TGTGCCAGCAGCCCCCCCTCCCGCGGTCAGAACACTGAAGCTTTCTTT.

V is TRBV27 and J is TRBJ2-2; perhaps TRBD1 as D (6 bases). The CDR3 loop spans 16 amino acids. Germline CDR1 reads MNHEY; CDR2 reads SMNVEV (reference sequence). The V end was cut by 5 bases, the J end by 4 bases, with 17 bases between. The CDR3 protein is CASSPGQIPSTGELFF. In DNA form, the CDR3 reads TGTGCCAGCAGTCCCGGACAGATCCCCTCCACCGGGGAGCTGTTTTTT.

The chain carries TRBV9 and TRBJ2-1, with 8 bases matching TRBD2. The V gene's germline CDR1 is SGDLS and CDR2 YYNGEE. J was trimmed by 4 bases and V by 4 bases; bases with no gene match: 4. This CDR3 spans 14 amino acids. This CDR3 reads CASSISGAYNEQFF. The CDR3 DNA follows: TGTGCCAGCAGCATTAGCGGGGCGTACAATGAGCAGTTCTTC. Full variable domain (rest looked up from reference TRBV9 and TRBJ2-1): DSGVTQTPKHLITATGQRVTLRCSPRSGDLSVYWYQQSLDQGLQFLIQYYNGEERAKGNILERFSAQQFPDLHSELNLSSLELGDSALYFCASSISGAYNEQFFGPGTRLTVL.

This clone was detected only a few times. The rearrangement uses TRBV7-2 and TRBJ2-5; TRBD2 aligns across 7 bases. CDR1 is SGHTA and CDR2 is FQGNSA in the germline V gene. The V gene end was trimmed by 1 base and the J gene end by 5 bases; junction bases not matched to a gene: 7. This CDR3 is 15 amino acids long. This CDR3 is CASSLVGGTFETQYF. The CDR3 DNA follows: TGTGCCAGCAGCTTAGTCGGGGGGACTTTTGAGACCCAGTACTTC.

The chain has TRBV14 and TRBJ2-3; D ambiguous. The CDR3 covers 15 residues. V lost 3 bases and J 0 bases, leaving 10 bases between the germline ends. Germline values: CDR1 SGHDN, CDR2 FVKESK. For the CDR3, the DNA is TGTGCCAGCAGCCAGCAGGCCACTAGCACAGATACGCAGTATTTT. It codes for CASSQQATSTDTQYF.

This clone was detected a few times. The V and J genes are TRBV15 and TRBJ2-3; D may be TRBD2 (7 bases). The germline V gene has CDR1 LNHNV and CDR2 YYDKDF (reference sequence). Trimming took 9 bases from V and 2 from J, leaving 15 bases between them. CDR3 length: 14 amino acids. CDR3 loop: CATGRRGATDTQYF. CDR3 coding DNA: TGTGCCACAGGGAGACGGGGGGCCACAGATACGCAGTATTTT.